The clone carrying this TCR beta chain has just a few counts. Different DNA sequences within this sample yield the same CDR3. CDR1 is SGHTA, CDR2 FQGNSA, per germline. This CDR3 spans 14 amino acids. Trimming pared 3 bases from V and 0 bases from J, leaving 6 bases between. The data originate from a study of blood T cell repertoires in COVID-19. The wider study: Donors in the United States, Italy and Spain gave samples during acute or convalescent COVID-19.

Under the authors' procedure: Reference gene primer amplification gave nucleated cell count estimates. The table came from immunoSEQ multiplex PCR; TCRdb's copy has only in-frame clones and leaves some out. Clone size and V and J calls were adopted from that table, with D and trimming inferred from the DNA. There are some 96,000 clones in the sample; roughly 87% occur only once, and about 7.4% lies in the top ten. Sequenced sample: peripheral blood. The genes are TRBV7-2 and TRBJ1-3, with D perhaps TRBD1 (5 bases). The clonotype originates from a man aged 30 to 39 in a cohort sampled during active COVID-19. The CDR3 loop reads CASSFDSSGNTIYF. The CDR3 nucleotides are TGTGCCAGCAGCTTCGACAGCTCTGGAAACACCATATATTTT.